Shown below are 8 T cell receptor beta chains from a single sample sequenced in a study of blood T cell repertoires in COVID-19. Only in-frame clones appear in the TCRdb table, and some are missing; sequencing was by immunoSEQ multiplex PCR. The table records 120,000 to 150,000 clones, 89% of them present only once. The sequenced sample consisted of peripheral blood. These receptors all come from a human donor in a cohort sampled during active COVID-19.

This rearrangement joins TRBV6-5 to TRBJ2-1; TRBD2 matches at 12 bases. CDR3 size: 15 residues. Germline assignment: CDR1 MNHEY and CDR2 SVGAGI. The J segment lost 14 bases and the V segment lost 4 bases, leaving 12 bases of the junction unmatched. CDR3 in amino acids: CASSSAILAGGKKFF. The CDR3 DNA sequence: TGTGCCAGCAGTTCAGCTATACTAGCGGGGGGCAAGAAGTTCTTC.

This CDR3 is CASRETSGGYTGELFF. CDR3 coding DNA: TGTGCCAGCAGGGAGACTAGCGGGGGGTACACCGGGGAGCTGTTTTTT. The rearrangement joins TRBV2 to TRBJ2-2, with 13 bases lining up with TRBD2. Germline CDR1 SNHLY, CDR2 FYNNEI. The J segment lost 3 bases and the V segment lost 6 bases, leaving 4 bases of the junction unmatched. This CDR3 is built from 16 residues.

The rearrangement links TRBV5-1 to TRBJ1-1; 11 bases are shared with TRBD1. CDR3 length: 20 residues. With 2 bases clipped from V and 5 bases from J, the junction kept 20 bases outside the gene matches. The V gene's germline CDR1 is SGHRS and CDR2 YFSETQ. CDR3 region: CASSFGTGGGRFGFKTEAFF. The CDR3 DNA sequence: TGCGCCAGCAGCTTCGGGACAGGGGGTGGCCGTTTTGGATTTAAGACTGAAGCTTTCTTT.

The chain is built from TRBV6-5 and TRBJ2-2; perhaps TRBD2 as D (7 bases). This CDR3 region has 15 residues. CDR1 MNHEY and CDR2 SVGAGI come from the germline V gene. Between the trimmed V and J ends, which lost 6 bases and 3 bases, there was a span of 14 bases. The CDR3: CASSAGAGDTGELFF. The CDR3 coding sequence is TGTGCCAGCAGCGCGGGGGCAGGTGACACCGGGGAGCTGTTTTTT.

The chain links TRBV5-5 to TRBJ1-4; a weak D match, TRBD1 (6 bases). CDR1 is SGHKS, CDR2 YYEKEE, per germline (reference sequence). The germline V and J ends were trimmed by 3 bases and 4 bases, with 10 bases remaining between them. CDR3 size: 14 residues. CDR3 coding DNA: TGTGCCAGCAGCTACAGGGCCCTTAATGAAAAACTGTTTTTT. Its protein is CASSYRALNEKLFF.

The rearrangement uses TRBV3-1 (or the pseudogene TRBV3-2) and TRBJ2-5, with 8 positions matching TRBD1. CDR1 LGHDT and CDR2 YNNKEL come from the germline V gene (reference sequence). V was clipped by 1 base and J by 5 bases; unmatched bases: 9. The CDR3 sequence is 16 residues long. The CDR3 loop is CASSQGLSGGAETQYF. CDR3 coding DNA: TGTGCCAGCAGCCAAGGTCTCTCAGGGGGCGCGGAGACCCAGTACTTC.

This clone was observed once. V gene TRBV9 combines with J gene TRBJ2-1; TRBD1 matches 9 bases. V lost 3 bases and J lost 0; bases outside the gene matches: 7. The germline V gene has CDR1 SGDLS and CDR2 YYNGEE. The CDR3 has 17 amino acids. CDR3 coding DNA: TGTGCCAGCAGCGCATCTGGGACAGGGAGCTCCTACAATGAGCAGTTCTTC. Its translation is CASSASGTGSSYNEQFF.

The chain links TRBV5-1 to TRBJ1-2; 7 positions match TRBD1. V was clipped by 0 bases and J by 4 bases; unmatched bases: 3. This CDR3 has 14 amino acids. Germline V gene lookup returns CDR1 SGHRS and CDR2 YFSETQ. The CDR3: CASSLDRGGYGYTF. The CDR3 region has the DNA TGCGCCAGCAGCTTGGACAGGGGAGGCTATGGCTACACCTTC.